One sample yielded the 3 T cell receptor beta chains listed below, sequenced in a study of T cell responses to AZD1222 COVID-19 vaccine. Sequenced by immunoSEQ multiplex PCR; TCRdb stores in-frame clones only, minus some. Counted here are tens of thousands of clones, about 89% occurring once; the ten biggest clones make up about 2.2%. Sequenced here: peripheral blood, sampled on day 0 of AZD1222 vaccination. The receptors here all came from an adult in good health.

The chain has TRBV7-9 and TRBJ2-5, with D unclear. Germline-derived CDR1 and CDR2 are SEHNR and FQNEAQ (reference sequence). The CDR3 spans 11 residues. The V end was cut by 6 bases, the J end by 0 bases, with 2 bases between. The CDR3: CASSHQETQYF. For the CDR3, the DNA is TGTGCCAGCAGTCACCAAGAGACCCAGTACTTC.

V usage is TRBV18 and J usage is TRBJ2-3; a weak D match, TRBD2 (6 bases). The CDR3 is 14 amino acids. Looked up from germline, CDR1 is KGHSH and CDR2 is LQKENI. Trimming shortened V by 7 bases and J by 6 bases, and 17 bases separated the two germline ends. The CDR3 sequence is CASFRTRAGDTQYF. In nucleotides, the CDR3 is TGTGCCAGCTTCCGGACCAGGGCGGGGGATACGCAGTATTTT.

On this clone itself: One end of the junction fails to match germline, which may point to a read error. The chain couples TRBV9 to TRBJ2-3; TRBD2 is a possible D gene (5 bases). Germline V gene data show CDR1 as SGDLS and CDR2 as YYNGEE. This CDR3 spans 16 amino acids. The CDR3 protein is CASSYGLANPTHTQYF. Written as DNA, the CDR3 is TGTGCCAGCAGCTACGGACTGGCCAACCCCACACATACGCAGTATTTT. Filled out from reference TRBV9 and TRBJ2-3, the complete variable domain reads DSGVTQTPKHLITATGQRVTLRCSPRSGDLSVYWYQQSLDQGLQFLIQYYNGEERAKGNILERFSAQQFPDLHSELNLSSLELGDSALYFCASSYGLANPTHTQYFGPGTRLTVL.